This TCR beta chain was observed in a study of T cell repertoires in cytomegalovirus infection. The CDR3 runs to 14 residues. V shed 6 bases, J shed 3 bases, and the junction held 7 bases outside the gene matches. This clonotype was detected ten times or more. Each CDR3 protein is one row after TCRdb ran MiXCR on the reads. In the table there are about 490,000 distinct CDR3 sequences, around 11% of which are singletons. The sample comprised PBMCs. The V call is TRBV12-3 or TRBV12-4, the J call TRBJ1-2, with TRBD1 identical over 7 bases. The receptor comes from a human donor in good health (CMV status not recorded). Some clones in this sample may be carry-over from other donors' samples. The CDR3 DNA is TGTGCCAGCAGAACGGGACAGAGCTACTATGGCTACACCTTC. Protein: CASRTGQSYYGYTF.